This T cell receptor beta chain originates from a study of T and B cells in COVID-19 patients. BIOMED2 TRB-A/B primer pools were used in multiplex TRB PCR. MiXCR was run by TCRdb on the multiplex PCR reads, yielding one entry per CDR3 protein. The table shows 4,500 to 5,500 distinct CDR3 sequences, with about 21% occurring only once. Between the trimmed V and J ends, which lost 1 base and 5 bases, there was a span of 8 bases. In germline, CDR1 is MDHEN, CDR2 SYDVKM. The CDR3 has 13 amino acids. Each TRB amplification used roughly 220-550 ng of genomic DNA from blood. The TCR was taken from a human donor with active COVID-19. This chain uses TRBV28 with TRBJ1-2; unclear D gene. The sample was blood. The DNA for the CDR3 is TGTGCCAGCAGTTTATATGGACGGTATGGCTACACCTTC. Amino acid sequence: CASSLYGRYGYTF.